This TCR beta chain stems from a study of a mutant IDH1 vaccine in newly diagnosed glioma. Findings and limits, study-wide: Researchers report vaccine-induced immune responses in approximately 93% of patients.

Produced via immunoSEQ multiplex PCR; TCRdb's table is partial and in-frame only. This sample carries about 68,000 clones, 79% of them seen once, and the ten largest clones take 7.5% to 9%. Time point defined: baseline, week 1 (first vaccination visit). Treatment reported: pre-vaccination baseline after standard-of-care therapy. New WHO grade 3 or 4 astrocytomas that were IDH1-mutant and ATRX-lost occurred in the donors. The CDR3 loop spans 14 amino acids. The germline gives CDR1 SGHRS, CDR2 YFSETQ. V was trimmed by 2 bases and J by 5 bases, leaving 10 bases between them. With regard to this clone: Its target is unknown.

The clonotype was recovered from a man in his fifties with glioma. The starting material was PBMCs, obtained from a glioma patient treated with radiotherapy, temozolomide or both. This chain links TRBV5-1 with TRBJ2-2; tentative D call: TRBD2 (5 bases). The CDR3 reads CASSLAVWTGELFF. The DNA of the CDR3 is TGCGCCAGCAGCTTAGCGGTCTGGACCGGGGAGCTGTTTTTT.